This passage covers 20 T cell receptor beta chains from one sample sequenced in a study of cytomegalovirus exposure and HLA in healthy donors. Primers included in the PCR were 60 Vbeta and 13 Jbeta primers. Produced via immunoSEQ multiplex PCR; TCRdb's table is partial and in-frame only. Of approximately 140,000 clones listed, around 80% are singletons. Input material: PBMCs. These receptors were obtained from a young man in good health and CMV-seronegative.

CDR3: CASSRQDSTDTQYF. The CDR3, as DNA: TGCGCCAGCAGCCGACAGGACAGCACAGATACGCAGTATTTT. The chain has TRBV4-1 and TRBJ2-3, with D tentatively TRBD1 (6 bases). The V and J ends lost 4 bases and 0 bases respectively, with 8 bases between them. This CDR3 spans 14 amino acids. Germline V lookup: CDR1 MGHRA, CDR2 YSYEKL.

This clone came up a few times. The chain is built from TRBV6-4 and TRBJ2-5; 9 positions agree with TRBD1. The J call may not be correct, given that the DNA end is closer to TRBJ2-7. Germline V gives CDR1 MRHNA, CDR2 SNTAGT. This CDR3 spans 14 amino acids. Here the CDR3 DNA reads TGTGCCAGCAGTGACCGGGACAGGGTTTACGAGCAGTACTTC. Translation: CASSDRDRVYEQYF.

In its sample, this clone was seen a few times. V is TRBV30 and J is TRBJ1-1; TRBD1 matches 9 bases. The V gene's germline CDR1 is GTSNPN and CDR2 SVGIG (reference sequence). The J segment lost 5 bases and the V segment lost 8 bases, leaving 3 bases of the junction unmatched. The CDR3 runs to 11 residues. CDR3 DNA: TGTGCCCGACAGGGGGGAACTGAAGCTTTCTTT. Translating it yields CARQGGTEAFF. The variable domain in full, with the rest retrieved from reference TRBV30 and TRBJ1-1, is SQTIHQWPATLVQPVGSPLSLECTVEGTSNPNLYWYRQAAGRGLQLLFYSVGIGQISSEVPQNLSASRPQDRQFILSSKKLLLSDSGFYLCARQGGTEAFFGQGTRLTVV.

The chain carries TRBV30 and TRBJ2-2, with 10 bases lining up with TRBD2. The V segment lost 0 bases and the J segment 6 bases; nucleotides outside the gene matches: 4. The CDR3 loop spans 15 amino acids. Germline V CDR1 and CDR2: GTSNPN, SVGIG (reference sequence). The CDR3 DNA sequence: TGTGCCTGGAGTGTAGTGCTAGCGGGAGCCGGGGAGCTGTTTTTT. Its protein product is CAWSVVLAGAGELFF.

The J gene is TRBJ2-5, the V gene TRBV5-1; 7 bases map to TRBD1. The CDR3 totals 15 residues. Germline-derived CDR1 and CDR2 are SGHRS and YFSETQ. The V and J ends lost 4 bases and 1 base, in that order; junction bases with no gene match: 7. The CDR3 region is CASSKGQSPQETQYF. CDR3 DNA: TGCGCCAGCAGCAAGGGACAGAGCCCCCAAGAGACCCAGTACTTC. Supplemented by reference TRBV5-1 and TRBJ2-5, the full variable domain reads KAGVTQTPRYLIKTRGQQVTLSCSPISGHRSVSWYQQTPGQGLQFLFEYFSETQRNKGNFPGRFSGRQFSNSRSEMNVSTLELGDSALYLCASSKGQSPQETQYFGPGTRLLVL.

J is TRBJ1-2 and V is TRBV4-2; 9 bases match TRBD1. The V segment lost 1 base and the J segment 6 bases; nucleotides outside the gene matches: 3. CDR3 length: 14 amino acids. Germline V lookup: CDR1 LGHNA, CDR2 YNFKEQ. The DNA of the CDR3 is TGTGCCAGCAGCCAAGGAGGACAGGGGAATGGCTACACCTTC. Translating it yields CASSQGGQGNGYTF.

This sequence joins TRBV6-6 and TRBJ2-7; TRBD2 matches 10 bases. Germline V gene sequence: CDR1 MNHNY, CDR2 SVGAGI (reference sequence). V lost 5 bases to trimming and J lost 0 bases; unmatched junction nucleotides: 4. The CDR3 length is 15 residues. For the CDR3, the DNA is TGTGCCAGCAGTCCATTAGCGGGAGGCTCCTACGAGCAGTACTTC. Amino acid sequence: CASSPLAGGSYEQYF.

The chain is built from TRBV28 and TRBJ2-7; a weak D match, TRBD2 (5 bases). Germline lookup yields CDR1 MDHEN and CDR2 SYDVKM. The CDR3 length is 16 residues. V shed 5 bases and J shed 0 bases, with 17 bases lying between them. As DNA, the CDR3 is TGTGCCAGCAGTCGCTACGGACTCTACAGCTCCTACGAGCAGTACTTC. It is translated as CASSRYGLYSSYEQYF.

The chain carries TRBV6-1 and TRBJ1-1, with D tentatively TRBD1 (5 bases). The V gene's germline CDR1 is MNHNS and CDR2 SASEGT. The CDR3 is 15 amino acids. Trimming cost V 7 bases and J 1 base, with 16 bases left between them. The CDR3, as DNA: TGTGCCAGCACCCCAAGTCCGACAGCGAACACTGAAGCTTTCTTT. It specifies CASTPSPTANTEAFF.

The genes are TRBV7-9 and TRBJ2-2, with 7 bases aligning to TRBD1. The CDR3 extends over 15 amino acids. In germline, CDR1 is SEHNR, CDR2 FQNEAQ (reference sequence). V dropped 5 bases and J dropped 2; count of bases not matched to a gene: 5. The CDR3 sequence is CASSLGTVNTGELFF. Written as DNA, the CDR3 is TGTGCCAGCAGCCTAGGGACAGTTAACACCGGGGAGCTGTTTTTT.

The chain has TRBV11-2 and TRBJ1-1; tentatively, D is TRBD1 (5 bases). V gave up 5 bases and J gave up 2 bases, with 15 bases separating them. The CDR3 consists of 15 residues. Germline CDR1 SGHAT, CDR2 FQNNGV. For the CDR3, the DNA is TGTGCCAGCAGCCCCTGGTCAAGGGGAAACACTGAAGCTTTCTTT. Residues: CASSPWSRGNTEAFF.

This chain joins TRBV27 and TRBJ2-5; 9 bases match TRBD2. The junction had 2 bases not matched to a gene; V was cut back by 4 bases and J by 2 bases. This CDR3 comprises 14 residues. Germline values: CDR1 MNHEY, CDR2 SMNVEV (reference sequence). CDR3 loop: CASSWREGQETQYF. The CDR3, as DNA: TGTGCCAGCAGTTGGCGGGAGGGGCAAGAGACCCAGTACTTC.

In this sample, this clone turned up once. CDR3 sequence reads: CASSLPVAGGQWNEQFF. Here the CDR3 DNA reads TGTGCCAGCAGTTTACCGGTAGCGGGGGGGCAATGGAATGAGCAGTTCTTC. The chain carries TRBV28 and TRBJ2-1; 11 nucleotides line up with TRBD2. The CDR3 is made up of 17 amino acids. Germline CDR1 is MDHEN and CDR2 is SYDVKM. V was pared by 2 bases and J by 7 bases, with 10 bases of the junction left unmatched.

Comments on this clone: At one end, the junction sequence differs from germline, possibly due to a read error. This rearrangement joins TRBV28 to TRBJ2-7, with 7 bases identical to TRBD1. The CDR3 loop spans 13 amino acids. CDR1 is MDHEN, CDR2 SYDVKM, per germline. The CDR3 protein is CASSRQGRYGQYF. The CDR3 DNA sequence: TGTGCCAGCAGTCGACAGGGTAGATACGGGCAGTACTTC.

CDR3 sequence reads: CASILAGTTQYF. The CDR3 bases are TGTGCCAGCATCTTAGCGGGGACGACCCAGTACTTC. The gene calls are TRBV2 and TRBJ2-5; 8 bases agree with TRBD2. Germline assignment: CDR1 SNHLY and CDR2 FYNNEI. The CDR3 sequence is 12 residues long. J gave up 7 bases and V 7 bases, and 5 bases lay outside the gene matches.

This clone was recorded a few times. The chain carries TRBV4-1 and TRBJ2-7; D is ambiguous. Trimming took 4 bases from V and 2 from J, leaving 3 bases between them. The CDR3 has 11 amino acids. The germline V gene encodes CDR1 MGHRA and CDR2 YSYEKL. DNA of the CDR3: TGCGCCAGCAGCCCTGCCTACGAGCAGTACTTC. It yields the protein CASSPAYEQYF.

CDR3 residues: CASSYSVGVNEQFF. The DNA for the CDR3 is TGTGCCAGCAGTTACTCCGTCGGGGTGAATGAGCAGTTCTTC. The gene calls are TRBV6-5 and TRBJ2-1, with D perhaps TRBD2 (5 bases). With 0 bases removed from V and 7 bases from J, the gap between germline ends came to 10 bases. The CDR3 is 14 amino acids. Germline CDR1 and CDR2: MNHEY and SVGAGI.

This clone was found once. The rearrangement joins TRBV2 to TRBJ2-2; 7 bases align to TRBD2. Germline loops: CDR1 SNHLY, CDR2 FYNNEI. The ends lost 3 bases at V and 4 bases at J; junction bases unmatched: 11. The CDR3 runs 17 residues. DNA of the CDR3: TGTGCCAGCAGTGACCTACGGGCGGCGGGAGCCACCGGGGAGCTGTTTTTT. It codes for CASSDLRAAGATGELFF.

This rearrangement joins TRBV5-1 to TRBJ1-1; D not resolved. Germline CDR1 is SGHRS and CDR2 is YFSETQ. This CDR3 has 16 residues. Trimming pared 0 bases from V and 7 bases from J, leaving 19 bases between. In DNA form, the CDR3 reads TGCGCCAGCAGCTTGGCCTCGATAGGGAGTAGTTTTGAAGCTTTCTTT. It translates to CASSLASIGSSFEAFF.

The CDR3 DNA reads TGTGCCAGTAGTCACGCCAGCTCCTACAATGAGCAGTTCTTC. Protein product: CASSHASSYNEQFF. The gene calls are TRBV19 and TRBJ2-1; D not resolved. Germline V lookup: CDR1 LNHDA, CDR2 SQIVND (reference sequence). The CDR3 is made up of 14 amino acids. V gave up 5 bases and J gave up 0 bases, with 8 bases separating them.